The 32 T cell receptor beta chains below were found in one sample sequenced in a study of somatic mutations in cytotoxic T cells in rheumatoid arthritis. TCRdb's copy holds only in-frame clones and misses some; the assay was immunoSEQ multiplex PCR. The sample has roughly 9,800 clones, 80% seen once. The sequenced sample was CD8+ T cells sorted from blood. All receptors derive from an adult with rheumatoid arthritis.

V and J are TRBV29-1 and TRBJ1-2, with D perhaps matching TRBD1 (6 bases). This CDR3 is 15 amino acids long. Trimming took 0 bases from V and 4 from J, leaving 15 bases between them. Per germline, CDR1 SQVTM and CDR2 ANQGSEA. The CDR3 reads CSVEDVHEGGYGYTF. Written as DNA, the CDR3 is TGCAGCGTTGAAGATGTCCATGAAGGGGGCTATGGCTACACCTTC. Based on the CDR3 plus reference TRBV29-1 and TRBJ1-2, the full variable domain is SAVISQKPSRDICQRGTSLTIQCQVDSQVTMMFWYRQQPGQSLTLIATANQGSEATYESGFVIDKFPISRPNLTFSTLTVSNMSPEDSSIYLCSVEDVHEGGYGYTFGSGTRLTVV.

The V and J genes are TRBV9 and TRBJ1-1; 8 nucleotides agree with TRBD1. From germline, CDR1 is SGDLS and CDR2 YYNGEE. The CDR3 has 16 residues. With 0 bases clipped from V and 0 bases from J, the junction kept 4 bases outside the gene matches. The CDR3 region has the DNA TGTGCCAGCAGCGTAGAACAGGGGGAGCTGAACACTGAAGCTTTCTTT. This translates into CASSVEQGELNTEAFF.

The chain joins TRBV4-2 to TRBJ2-3; 12 bases are shared with TRBD2. This CDR3 spans 18 amino acids. The J segment lost 2 bases and the V segment lost 0 bases, leaving 6 bases of the junction unmatched. Looked up from germline, CDR1 is LGHNA and CDR2 is YNFKEQ. The CDR3 nucleotides are TGTGCCAGCAGCCAAGAACCTAGCGGGGGGGGTCTCACAGATACGCAGTATTTT. Translated, it gives CASSQEPSGGGLTDTQYF.

The V call is TRBV28, the J call TRBJ2-5, with D unclear. Trimming pared 1 base from V and 2 bases from J, leaving 11 bases between. The length of the CDR3 is 15 residues. The germline V gene has CDR1 MDHEN and CDR2 SYDVKM. The CDR3 loop is CASSLSAGSQETQYF. The CDR3 coding sequence is TGTGCCAGCAGTTTATCGGCAGGATCACAAGAGACCCAGTACTTC. The whole variable domain, filled in from reference TRBV28 and TRBJ2-5, reads DVKVTQSSRYLVKRTGEKVFLECVQDMDHENMFWYRQDPGLGLRLIYFSYDVKMKEKGDIPEGYSVSREKKERFSLILESASTNQTSMYLCASSLSAGSQETQYFGPGTRLLVL.

The chain carries TRBV6-1 and TRBJ2-5; 7 bases are a match to TRBD2. Losses at the gene ends were 5 bases for V and 5 bases for J; bases not matched to a gene: 11. CDR3 length: 15 amino acids. Looked up from germline, CDR1 is MNHNS and CDR2 is SASEGT. This chain's CDR3 is CASSTLGGTGETQYF. In DNA form, the CDR3 reads TGTGCCAGCAGTACCCTGGGGGGGACGGGGGAGACCCAGTACTTC.

J is TRBJ1-2 and V is TRBV5-6; D uncertain. The CDR3 is 15 residues long. The germline gives CDR1 SGHDT, CDR2 YYEEEE. Deletions cut 0 bases from V and 3 bases from J, with 12 bases between. The CDR3 here is CASSLVAYYHYGYTF. CDR3 DNA: TGTGCCAGCAGCTTGGTAGCTTACTACCACTATGGCTACACCTTC.

The chain couples TRBV5-1 to TRBJ2-4; possible D gene TRBD1, 5 bases. The germline V gene encodes CDR1 SGHRS and CDR2 YFSETQ. Trimming took off 4 bases at V and 0 bases at J, with 14 bases between the two ends. The length of the CDR3 is 16 residues. The CDR3 bases are TGCGCCAGCAGCCCCGACCCAGGGTTAGCCAAAAACATTCAGTACTTC. It yields the protein CASSPDPGLAKNIQYF.

The chain is built from TRBV7-9 and TRBJ1-1, with 10 positions matching TRBD1. After removal of 4 bases from V and 3 bases from J, the junction contained 5 bases not matched to a gene. The germline CDR1 and CDR2 sequences are SEHNR and FQNEAQ (reference sequence). The CDR3 contains 15 residues. The CDR3 bases are TGTGCCAGCAGCTCTCGGACAGGGGGGGACACTGAAGCTTTCTTT. Translation gives CASSSRTGGDTEAFF.

This chain connects TRBV5-4 to TRBJ1-2; 7 bases agree with TRBD1. Germline CDR1 reads SGHNT; CDR2 reads YYREEE (reference sequence). The CDR3 has 16 amino acids. J lost 1 base, V lost 3 bases, and 9 bases had no gene match. The CDR3: CASSSGTELLNYGYTF. CDR3 nucleotides: TGTGCCAGCAGCTCGGGGACAGAACTCCTTAACTATGGCTACACCTTC.

The V call is TRBV7-8, the J call TRBJ1-1, with 8 nucleotides matching TRBD1. The CDR3 loop spans 12 amino acids. The junction had 3 bases not matched to a gene; V was cut back by 8 bases and J by 4 bases. Per germline, CDR1 SGHVS and CDR2 FQNEAQ. The CDR3: CASATGATEAFF. In nucleotides, the CDR3 is TGTGCCAGCGCGACAGGGGCCACTGAAGCTTTCTTT.

The chain recombines TRBV11-2 with TRBJ2-1; D gene uncertain. Germline CDR1 and CDR2: SGHAT and FQNNGV. This CDR3 has 14 amino acids. The V end was cut by 2 bases, the J end by 0 bases, with 5 bases between. As DNA, the CDR3 is TGTGCCAGCAGCTTATTATCCTCCTACAATGAGCAGTTCTTC. Its translation is CASSLLSSYNEQFF. Complete variable domain (other parts from reference TRBV11-2 and TRBJ2-1): EAGVAQSPRYKIIEKRQSVAFWCNPISGHATLYWYQQILGQGPKLLIQFQNNGVVDDSQLPKDRFSAERLKGVDSTLKIQPAKLEDSAVYLCASSLLSSYNEQFFGPGTRLTVL.

This chain uses TRBV10-3 with TRBJ2-7, with D hard to call. The germline CDR1 and CDR2 sequences are ENHRY and SYGVKD. The V gene lost 7 bases and the J gene lost 2 bases, with 9 bases spanning the gap. The CDR3 runs 12 residues. The CDR3 spells CAITPGTYEQYF. As DNA, the CDR3 is TGTGCCATCACGCCTGGAACCTACGAGCAGTACTTC.

The chain employs TRBV11-2 and TRBJ2-5; 9 positions agree with TRBD1. With V trimmed by 4 bases and J by 0 bases, 9 bases remained unmatched. Germline lookup yields CDR1 SGHAT and CDR2 FQNNGV. CDR3 length: 17 residues. CDR3 coding DNA: TGTGCCAGCAGCTCCCCCACGGGGACAGGGTACCAAGAGACCCAGTACTTC. Amino acid sequence: CASSSPTGTGYQETQYF.

The CDR3 bases are TGCGCCAGCAGTTGGGGGATTGCAGATACGCAGTATTTT. Protein: CASSWGIADTQYF. The chain combines TRBV5-1 with TRBJ2-3, with D tentatively TRBD1 or TRBD2 (5 bases each). This CDR3 is 13 amino acids long. Between the trimmed V and J ends, which lost 5 bases and 4 bases, there was a span of 11 bases. In germline, CDR1 is SGHRS, CDR2 YFSETQ.

This clone is categorized as medium-sized. This chain uses TRBV15 with TRBJ1-3, with TRBD1 matching over 8 bases. Germline assignment: CDR1 LNHNV and CDR2 YYDKDF (reference sequence). The length of the CDR3 is 17 residues. V lost 3 bases, J lost 0 bases, and 7 bases stayed unmatched. Written as DNA, the CDR3 is TGTGCCACCAGCAGGATCCAGGGGGCCATCTCTGGAAACACCATATATTTT. Its protein product is CATSRIQGAISGNTIYF. Variable domain in full (rest from reference TRBV15 and TRBJ1-3): DAMVIQNPRYQVTQFGKPVTLSCSQTLNHNVMYWYQQKSSQAPKLLFHYYDKDFNNEADTPDNFQSRRPNTSFCFLDIRSPGLGDTAMYLCATSRIQGAISGNTIYFGEGSWLTVV.

The chain has TRBV6-4 and TRBJ2-1, with 10 bases that match TRBD2. This CDR3 region has 16 residues. V dropped 2 bases and J dropped 4; count of bases not matched to a gene: 5. The germline V gene encodes CDR1 MRHNA and CDR2 SNTAGT. The CDR3 nucleotides are TGTGCCAGCAGTGACGCCAGCGGGGGGGGGTACAATGAGCAGTTCTTC. Amino acids: CASSDASGGGYNEQFF.

This clone has only a few counts. This chain uses TRBV4-2 with TRBJ2-5, with 9 positions matching TRBD2. The CDR3 has 15 residues. The V and J ends lost 0 bases and 1 base, in that order; junction bases with no gene match: 0. Germline V gene lookup returns CDR1 LGHNA and CDR2 YNFKEQ. The CDR3 nucleotides are TGTGCCAGCAGCCAAGAGCGGGGGGGCCAAGAGACCCAGTACTTC. Amino acids: CASSQERGGQETQYF.

The chain uses TRBV5-1 and TRBJ2-7, with TRBD2 matching 10 bases. The CDR3 has 14 residues. The germline V gene encodes CDR1 SGHRS and CDR2 YFSETQ. The V gene end was trimmed by 7 bases and the J gene end by 4 bases; junction bases not matched to a gene: 8. The CDR3 loop reads CASQSSGGLYEQYF. For the CDR3, the DNA is TGCGCCAGCCAATCTAGCGGGGGCCTATACGAGCAGTACTTC. Full variable domain (rest looked up from reference TRBV5-1 and TRBJ2-7): KAGVTQTPRYLIKTRGQQVTLSCSPISGHRSVSWYQQTPGQGLQFLFEYFSETQRNKGNFPGRFSGRQFSNSRSEMNVSTLELGDSALYLCASQSSGGLYEQYFGPGTRLTVT.

The rearrangement uses TRBV19 and TRBJ2-7, with D perhaps being TRBD1 or TRBD2 (6 bases each). V lost 8 bases, J lost 2 bases, and 10 bases lay in between. This CDR3 region has 12 residues. Germline V gene lookup returns CDR1 LNHDA and CDR2 SQIVND (reference sequence). The CDR3 sequence is CASRGPAYEQYF. The CDR3 DNA follows: TGTGCCAGTCGGGGGCCCGCCTACGAGCAGTACTTC.

J is TRBJ1-5 and V is TRBV19, with D uncertain. This CDR3 contains 16 residues. Germline CDR1 reads LNHDA; CDR2 reads SQIVND (reference sequence). V lost 0 bases and J 3 bases, leaving 12 bases between the germline ends. CDR3 region: CASSIDSGNLNQPQHF. The CDR3 DNA reads TGTGCCAGTAGTATAGATTCGGGAAACCTCAATCAGCCCCAGCATTTT. Full variable domain (missing parts from reference TRBV19 and TRBJ1-5): DGGITQSPKYLFRKEGQNVTLSCEQNLNHDAMYWYRQDPGQGLRLIYYSQIVNDFQKGDIAEGYSVSREKKESFPLTVTSAQKNPTAFYLCASSIDSGNLNQPQHFGDGTRLSIL.

This chain joins TRBV6-4 and TRBJ2-3, with D unclear. Trimming shortened V by 4 bases and J by 0 bases, and 8 bases separated the two germline ends. CDR3 length: 14 amino acids. Germline loops: CDR1 MRHNA, CDR2 SNTAGT. DNA for the CDR3: TGTGCCAGCAGTGCCCTGACTAGCACAGATACGCAGTATTTT. Protein product: CASSALTSTDTQYF.

By share, this clone counts as medium-sized. The chain uses TRBV5-1 and TRBJ1-1; D possibly corresponds to TRBD1 (6 bases). Germline V lookup: CDR1 SGHRS, CDR2 YFSETQ. CDR3 length: 13 amino acids. Trimming cost V 6 bases and J 0 bases, with 9 bases left between them. The CDR3 here is CASTDRMNTEAFF. CDR3 bases: TGCGCCAGCACGGACAGAATGAACACTGAAGCTTTCTTT.

This clone was observed once. The chain employs TRBV6-5 and TRBJ1-1; tentatively, D is TRBD1 (6 bases). The V and J ends lost 2 bases and 4 bases respectively, with 17 bases between them. CDR1 MNHEY and CDR2 SVGAGI come from the germline V gene. The CDR3 covers 16 residues. In nucleotides, the CDR3 is TGTGCCAGCAGTTACGACCCTTGGGGGGCGCCCACTGAAGCTTTCTTT. Translating gives CASSYDPWGAPTEAFF.

CDR3 loop: CASSFGTGQFF. The CDR3 DNA sequence: TGCGCCAGCAGCTTTGGGACGGGCCAGTTCTTC. The chain has TRBV5-1 and TRBJ2-1; D possibly matches TRBD1 or TRBD2 (5 bases each). The CDR3 loop spans 11 amino acids. Per germline, CDR1 SGHRS and CDR2 YFSETQ. Trimming pared 2 bases from V and 13 bases from J, leaving 10 bases between. The variable domain in full, with the rest retrieved from reference TRBV5-1 and TRBJ2-1, is KAGVTQTPRYLIKTRGQQVTLSCSPISGHRSVSWYQQTPGQGLQFLFEYFSETQRNKGNFPGRFSGRQFSNSRSEMNVSTLELGDSALYLCASSFGTGQFFGPGTRLTVL.

J is TRBJ2-3 and V is TRBV2; D remains ambiguous. CDR3 size: 15 residues. The germline V and J ends were trimmed by 3 bases and 2 bases, with 12 bases remaining between them. Germline loops: CDR1 SNHLY, CDR2 FYNNEI. CDR3 nucleotides: TGTGCCAGCAGTGAGATGGGCAGCAACACAGATACGCAGTATTTT. It is translated as CASSEMGSNTDTQYF.

J is TRBJ2-3 and V is TRBV7-8; D is unresolved. The CDR3 is 13 residues long. Germline CDR1 and CDR2: SGHVS and FQNEAQ. V lost 5 bases and J lost 7, with 13 bases in between. The CDR3 nucleotides read TGTGCCAGCAGCGACCTCACTGGGAATACGCAGTATTTT. Protein product: CASSDLTGNTQYF.

CDR3: CASSLAQSYEQYF. DNA of the CDR3: TGTGCCAGCAGCTTAGCACAGTCCTACGAGCAGTACTTC. This chain connects TRBV7-9 to TRBJ2-7; no clear D. The V gene lost 0 bases and the J gene lost 1 base, with 4 bases spanning the gap. CDR1 is SEHNR, CDR2 FQNEAQ, per germline (reference sequence). CDR3 length equals 13 residues.

This chain uses TRBV5-5 with TRBJ1-1; 7 positions agree with TRBD1. Germline loops: CDR1 SGHKS, CDR2 YYEKEE (reference sequence). The CDR3 runs 15 residues. Trimming at V came to 0 bases and at J to 5 bases, leaving 7 bases not matched to a gene. CDR3 DNA: TGTGCCAGCAGCTTGGTCTGGAAGGGGGCGACTGAAGCTTTCTTT. Residues: CASSLVWKGATEAFF.

This chain links TRBV5-4 with TRBJ2-7; D is perhaps TRBD2 (5 bases). Germline assignment: CDR1 SGHNT and CDR2 YYREEE (reference sequence). The CDR3 has 12 residues. V lost 4 bases, J lost 6 bases, and 11 bases lay in between. The chain's CDR3 is CASSVEGSEQYF. DNA of the CDR3: TGTGCCAGCAGCGTTGAGGGATCCGAGCAGTACTTC.

V is TRBV11-3 and J is TRBJ2-7; D gene unclear. Germline CDR1 is SGHNT and CDR2 is YENEEA. This CDR3 is built from 13 residues. V lost 1 base, J lost 2 bases, and 6 bases lay in between. Here the CDR3 reads CASSLGEPYEQYF. CDR3 coding DNA: TGTGCCAGCAGCTTAGGGGAACCCTACGAGCAGTACTTC.

The chain is built from TRBV9 and TRBJ2-7; D is unclear. The CDR3 consists of 15 residues. CDR1 is SGDLS, CDR2 YYNGEE, per germline. V dropped 2 bases and J dropped 7 bases, with 19 bases sitting between them. The DNA for the CDR3 is TGTGCCAGCAGCGTCGACCAGTGGACGTCGCAGGAGCAGTACTTC. Translated, it gives CASSVDQWTSQEQYF.

The rearrangement links TRBV15 to TRBJ1-2; D gene uncertain. Trimming left V 0 bases short and J 3 bases short, with 8 bases between. Germline V CDR1 and CDR2: LNHNV, YYDKDF (reference sequence). CDR3 length: 14 amino acids. This CDR3 reads CATSRERLDYGYTF. Written as DNA, the CDR3 is TGTGCCACCAGCAGAGAGCGACTGGACTATGGCTACACCTTC.